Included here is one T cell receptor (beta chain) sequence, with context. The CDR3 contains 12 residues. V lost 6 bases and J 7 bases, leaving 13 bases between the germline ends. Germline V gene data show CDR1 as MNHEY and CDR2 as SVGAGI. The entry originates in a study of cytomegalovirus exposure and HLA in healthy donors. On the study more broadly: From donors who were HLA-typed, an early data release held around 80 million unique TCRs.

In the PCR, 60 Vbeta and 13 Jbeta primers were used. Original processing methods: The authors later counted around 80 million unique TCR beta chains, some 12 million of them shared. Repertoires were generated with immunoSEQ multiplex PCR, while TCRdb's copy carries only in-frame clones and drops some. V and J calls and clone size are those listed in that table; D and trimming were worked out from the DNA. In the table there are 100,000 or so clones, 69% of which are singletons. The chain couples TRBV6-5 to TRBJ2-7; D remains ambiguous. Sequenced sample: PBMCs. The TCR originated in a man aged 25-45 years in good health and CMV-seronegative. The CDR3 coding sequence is TGTGCCAGCAGACCCAGTAGCTCGGAGCAGTACTTC. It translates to CASRPSSSEQYF.